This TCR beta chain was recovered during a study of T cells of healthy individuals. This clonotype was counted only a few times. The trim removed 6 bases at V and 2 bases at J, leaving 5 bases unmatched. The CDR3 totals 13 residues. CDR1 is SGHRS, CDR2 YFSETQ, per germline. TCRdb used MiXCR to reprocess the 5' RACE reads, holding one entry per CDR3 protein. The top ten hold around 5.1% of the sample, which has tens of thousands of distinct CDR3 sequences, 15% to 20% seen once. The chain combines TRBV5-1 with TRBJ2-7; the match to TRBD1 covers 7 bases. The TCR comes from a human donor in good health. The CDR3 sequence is CASKPGQAYEQYF. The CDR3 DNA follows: TGCGCCAGCAAACCAGGACAGGCCTACGAGCAGTACTTC. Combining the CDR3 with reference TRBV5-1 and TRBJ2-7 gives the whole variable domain KAGVTQTPRYLIKTRGQQVTLSCSPISGHRSVSWYQQTPGQGLQFLFEYFSETQRNKGNFPGRFSGRQFSNSRSEMNVSTLELGDSALYLCASKPGQAYEQYFGPGTRLTVT.